The 2 T cell receptor beta chains below were found in one sample sequenced in a study of blood T cell repertoires in COVID-19 (dated by TCRdb to the early 2020s). Library preparation used the immunoSEQ multiplex PCR assay. Imported from immuneACCESS, the table was reduced by TCRdb to in-frame sequences with V and J called. These copies leave out some clones; in studies compared against another copy, an unresolved V gene accounts for under half, and the cause of the remainder is not known. A total of tens of thousands of clones appear in this sample, approximately 79% of them only once. In total, the top ten clones hold 11% of the sample. Specimen: peripheral blood. Receptors originate from a man in his 70s with acute or convalescent COVID-19.

The chain employs TRBV28 and TRBJ2-4; D gene ambiguous. CDR1 is MDHEN, CDR2 SYDVKM, per germline. This CDR3 contains 16 residues. V lost 5 bases and J lost 0, with 14 bases in between. DNA of the CDR3: TGTGCCAGCAGTCCCGCCTTGGGCCTAGCCAAAAACATTCAGTACTTC. It yields the protein CASSPALGLAKNIQYF.

The chain is built from TRBV27 and TRBJ2-1, with TRBD2 as a possible D gene (6 bases). The V and J ends lost 7 bases and 15 bases respectively, with 22 bases between them. This CDR3 is built from 13 residues. CDR1 is MNHEY, CDR2 SMNVEV, per germline (reference sequence). CDR3 in amino acids: CASNRGGASQMFF. The CDR3 nucleotides are TGTGCCAGCAATCGCGGAGGGGCCAGCCAGATGTTCTTC.